This is a list of T cell receptor beta chains from one sample in a study of blood T cell repertoires in COVID-19. Sequenced by immunoSEQ multiplex PCR; TCRdb stores in-frame clones only, minus some. The table records about 150,000 clones, about 87% of them present only once. Input material: peripheral blood. The receptors derive from an elderly woman with COVID-19, enrolled during active disease. The CDR3 runs from the conserved cysteine through the conserved F or W. D genes are given only for firm matches. The listing skips clone size in some rows; elsewhere it reads once, few, many or a size class.

CDR3aa: CASSQEGWTASYEQYF
CDR3nt: TGTGCCAGCAGCCAAGAAGGGTGGACAGCTTCCTACGAGCAGTACTTC
j_gene: TRBJ2-7
abundance: .
d_gene: .
v_gene: TRBV14

CDR3aa: CASSHHLLAGGIPEQFF
CDR3nt: TGTGCCAGCAGCCACCACCTACTAGCGGGAGGGATCCCTGAGCAGTTCTTC
j_gene: TRBJ2-1
abundance: .
d_gene: TRBD2
v_gene: TRBV6-2/TRBV6-3

CDR3aa: CASSLQDQPQHF
CDR3nt: TGTGCCAGCAGCTTACAGGATCAGCCCCAGCATTTT
j_gene: TRBJ1-5
abundance: .
d_gene: .
v_gene: TRBV7-9

CDR3aa: CATSDTKTGGREQYF
CDR3nt: TGTGCCACCAGTGACACTAAAACAGGGGGCAGGGAGCAGTACTTC
j_gene: TRBJ2-7
abundance: .
d_gene: TRBD1
v_gene: TRBV24-1

CDR3aa: CASSQGRANTEAFF
CDR3nt: TGCGCCAGCAGCCAAGGGCGGGCGAACACTGAAGCTTTCTTT
j_gene: TRBJ1-1
abundance: .
d_gene: .
v_gene: TRBV4-3

CDR3aa: CASSYGTEYEQYF
CDR3nt: TGTGCCAGCAGCTATGGGACAGAATACGAGCAGTACTTC
j_gene: TRBJ2-7
abundance: once
d_gene: TRBD1
v_gene: TRBV9

CDR3aa: CASSLDYSTDTQYF
CDR3nt: TGTGCCAGCAGCTTAGACTACAGCACAGATACGCAGTATTTT
j_gene: TRBJ2-3
abundance: .
d_gene: .
v_gene: TRBV7-3

CDR3aa: CATSSRLAGGEQFF
CDR3nt: TGTGCCACCAGCAGCAGACTAGCGGGAGGTGAGCAGTTCTTC
j_gene: TRBJ2-1
abundance: few
d_gene: TRBD2
v_gene: TRBV15

CDR3aa: CASSQTGTGGRGELFF
CDR3nt: TGTGCCAGCAGCCAGACCGGGACAGGGGGCCGAGGGGAGCTGTTTTTT
j_gene: TRBJ2-2
abundance: .
d_gene: TRBD1
v_gene: TRBV3-1/TRBV3-2

CDR3aa: CASSPHRGRNEKLFF
CDR3nt: TGTGCCAGCAGTCCGCACAGGGGGCGTAATGAAAAACTGTTTTTT
j_gene: TRBJ1-4
abundance: .
d_gene: TRBD1
v_gene: TRBV28

CDR3aa: CASGRRGQRNEQFF
CDR3nt: TGCGCCAGCGGAAGAAGGGGGCAACGAAATGAGCAGTTCTTC
j_gene: TRBJ2-1
abundance: .
d_gene: TRBD1
v_gene: TRBV4-3

CDR3aa: CASSVTGGGEISEQYF
CDR3nt: TGTGCCAGCAGCGTCACAGGAGGGGGGGAAATCTCCGAGCAGTACTTC
j_gene: TRBJ2-7
abundance: .
d_gene: .
v_gene: TRBV9

CDR3aa: CASSTNQAGSYNEQFF
CDR3nt: TGTGCCAGCAGCACCAATCAAGCGGGTTCCTACAATGAGCAGTTCTTC
j_gene: TRBJ2-1
abundance: .
d_gene: .
v_gene: TRBV5-5

CDR3aa: CASSEQGINSNQPQHF
CDR3nt: TGTGCCAGCAGTGAACAGGGCATAAATAGCAATCAGCCCCAGCATTTT
j_gene: TRBJ1-5
abundance: .
d_gene: .
v_gene: TRBV2

CDR3aa: CASSNRENTEAFF
CDR3nt: TGTGCCAGCAGCAACAGAGAAAACACTGAAGCTTTCTTT
j_gene: TRBJ1-1
abundance: .
d_gene: .
v_gene: TRBV5-4

CDR3aa: CASSLVSGDVSEQYF
CDR3nt: TGTGCCAGCAGCTTAGTTAGCGGAGACGTAAGCGAGCAGTACTTC
j_gene: TRBJ2-7
abundance: .
d_gene: .
v_gene: TRBV7-2

CDR3aa: CSVEGSVASGELFF
CDR3nt: TGCAGCGTTGAAGGTTCGGTAGCGTCCGGGGAGCTGTTTTTT
j_gene: TRBJ2-2
abundance: .
d_gene: .
v_gene: TRBV29-1

CDR3aa: CATANSGGGFDEQFF
CDR3nt: TGCGCCACCGCCAATTCAGGGGGAGGATTCGATGAGCAGTTCTTC
j_gene: TRBJ2-1
abundance: .
d_gene: .
v_gene: TRBV5-1

CDR3aa: CASSVNFGLAGVRGYEQYF
CDR3nt: TGTGCCAGCAGCGTAAATTTTGGGCTAGCGGGAGTGAGAGGCTACGAGCAGTACTTC
j_gene: TRBJ2-7
abundance: .
d_gene: TRBD2
v_gene: TRBV9

CDR3aa: CASSGSGRGTGELFF
CDR3nt: TGTGCCAGCAGTGGTAGCGGGAGGGGCACCGGGGAGCTGTTTTTT
j_gene: TRBJ2-2
abundance: .
d_gene: TRBD2
v_gene: TRBV3-1/TRBV3-2

CDR3aa: CASSSGLQIFMNTEAFF
CDR3nt: TGTGCCAGCAGCTCCGGACTCCAAATCTTTATGAACACTGAAGCTTTCTTT
j_gene: TRBJ1-1
abundance: .
d_gene: .
v_gene: TRBV5-4

CDR3aa: CASSQEITSGRVDNEQFF
CDR3nt: TGTGCCAGCAGCCAAGAGATTACTAGCGGGAGGGTCGACAATGAGCAGTTCTTC
j_gene: TRBJ2-1
abundance: .
d_gene: TRBD2
v_gene: TRBV3-1/TRBV3-2

CDR3aa: CASSSIGLAGGANTGELFF
CDR3nt: TGTGCCAGCAGCTCAATAGGACTAGCGGGAGGCGCGAACACCGGGGAGCTGTTTTTT
j_gene: TRBJ2-2
abundance: once
d_gene: TRBD2
v_gene: TRBV7-3

CDR3aa: CASSSNYDEQYF
CDR3nt: TGTGCCAGCAGTTCGAACTACGACGAGCAGTACTTC
j_gene: TRBJ2-7
abundance: .
d_gene: .
v_gene: TRBV27

CDR3aa: CASSPDTNTEAFF
CDR3nt: TGTGCCAGCTCACCGGACACGAACACTGAAGCTTTCTTT
j_gene: TRBJ1-1
abundance: .
d_gene: .
v_gene: TRBV18

CDR3aa: CASSNTGGTEAFF
CDR3nt: TGCGCCAGCAGCAATACAGGGGGCACTGAAGCTTTCTTT
j_gene: TRBJ1-1
abundance: once
d_gene: TRBD1
v_gene: TRBV10-2

CDR3aa: CASSLSVTSNTGELFF
CDR3nt: TGCGCCAGCAGCTTGTCAGTGACATCGAACACCGGGGAGCTGTTTTTT
j_gene: TRBJ2-2
abundance: .
d_gene: .
v_gene: TRBV5-1

CDR3aa: CASSLQGSEQYF
CDR3nt: TGTGCCAGCAGTTTACAGGGGAGCGAGCAGTACTTC
j_gene: TRBJ2-7
abundance: many
d_gene: .
v_gene: TRBV28

CDR3aa: CASSLAALSGYTF
CDR3nt: TGTGCCAGCAGTTTAGCGGCTCTGTCTGGCTACACCTTC
j_gene: TRBJ1-2
abundance: .
d_gene: .
v_gene: TRBV12-3/TRBV12-4

CDR3aa: CATSGQMNTEAFF
CDR3nt: TGTGCCACCAGTGGACAGATGAACACTGAAGCTTTCTTT
j_gene: TRBJ1-1
abundance: .
d_gene: .
v_gene: TRBV24-1

CDR3aa: CAISNQGNTEAFF
CDR3nt: TGTGCCATCAGTAATCAGGGGAACACTGAAGCTTTCTTT
j_gene: TRBJ1-1
abundance: .
d_gene: .
v_gene: TRBV10-3

CDR3aa: CASSLSTGFGEQFF
CDR3nt: TGTGCCAGCAGCTTAAGCACAGGGTTCGGTGAGCAGTTCTTC
j_gene: TRBJ2-1
abundance: .
d_gene: .
v_gene: TRBV7-2

CDR3aa: CASKLAGGPAGELFF
CDR3nt: TGTGCCAGCAAACTAGCGGGAGGGCCAGCCGGGGAGCTGTTTTTT
j_gene: TRBJ2-2
abundance: .
d_gene: TRBD2
v_gene: TRBV28

CDR3aa: CATSREGQGNSPLHF
CDR3nt: TGTGCCACCAGCAGGGAGGGACAGGGGAATTCACCCCTCCACTTT
j_gene: TRBJ1-6
abundance: .
d_gene: TRBD1
v_gene: TRBV15

CDR3aa: CSASPPGNSPLHF
CDR3nt: TGCAGTGCTAGTCCCCCGGGGAATTCACCCCTCCACTTT
j_gene: TRBJ1-6
abundance: .
d_gene: .
v_gene: TRBV20-1

CDR3aa: CASSLGQGLGQFF
CDR3nt: TGTGCCAGCAGCTTAGGTCAGGGCTTGGGGCAGTTCTTC
j_gene: TRBJ2-1
abundance: .
d_gene: .
v_gene: TRBV7-2

CDR3aa: CASSPGPGGREQFF
CDR3nt: TGTGCCAGCAGCCCCGGCCCAGGGGGTAGGGAGCAGTTCTTC
j_gene: TRBJ2-1
abundance: .
d_gene: TRBD1
v_gene: TRBV13

CDR3aa: CASSLSLGTEAFF
CDR3nt: TGTGCCAGCAGTTTATCCCTCGGCACTGAAGCTTTCTTT
j_gene: TRBJ1-1
abundance: .
d_gene: .
v_gene: TRBV27

CDR3aa: CASSYSRVTSYEQYF
CDR3nt: TGTGCCAGCAGTTACTCGAGGGTGACCTCCTACGAGCAGTACTTC
j_gene: TRBJ2-7
abundance: few
d_gene: .
v_gene: TRBV6-5

CDR3aa: CASSPVQVGTEAFF
CDR3nt: TGCGCCAGCAGCCCGGTTCAGGTCGGCACTGAAGCTTTCTTT
j_gene: TRBJ1-1
abundance: .
d_gene: .
v_gene: TRBV5-1

CDR3aa: CASSQVGTGDYEQYF
CDR3nt: TGCGCCAGCAGCCAAGTCGGGACAGGGGACTACGAGCAGTACTTC
j_gene: TRBJ2-7
abundance: .
d_gene: TRBD1
v_gene: TRBV4-3

CDR3aa: CASSYSGTGSYGYTF
CDR3nt: TGTGCCAGCAGTTATTCGGGAACAGGGAGCTATGGCTACACCTTC
j_gene: TRBJ1-2
abundance: .
d_gene: .
v_gene: TRBV6-2/TRBV6-3